The present T cell receptor beta chain was sequenced within a study of neurological immune-mediated disorders. The study, taken as a whole, reports: One cluster of related CDR3 sequences contained, by phylogenetic grouping, the repertoires of 18 of 34 multiple sclerosis patients and formed a possible signature. The study found no CDR3 amino acid sequences shared by expanded clones across subjects, suggesting private repertoires in all groups. Whereas HTLV-1-associated myelopathy showed the most TCR clonal expansion, multiple sclerosis showed the least, with levels below those of healthy controls.

By 5'RACE with 10-nucleotide random UMIs, the cDNA was made. TCRdb processed the 5' RACE reads anew with MiXCR; each CDR3 protein has one entry. The table has approximately 70,000 distinct CDR3 sequences, roughly 4.9% seen once. The CDR3 is 17 residues long. The V gene end was trimmed by 5 bases and the J gene end by 2 bases; junction bases not matched to a gene: 12. Germline V gene data show CDR1 as SGHTA and CDR2 as FQGNSA. This clonotype was found many times. As yet, its antigen is unknown. This chain uses TRBV7-2 with TRBJ2-1, with 7 nucleotides matching TRBD2. This clonotype originated in a woman in her seventies with multiple sclerosis. The sequencing sample was made of PBMCs. DNA for the CDR3: TGTGCCAGCAGCGTAGGGTTAGCGGGTTACCCCTACAATGAGCAGTTCTTC. Residues: CASSVGLAGYPYNEQFF.